This TCR beta chain was identified in a study of T cells in Graves' hyperthyroidism and ophthalmopathy. Study-level points and caveats: The model anticipated ophthalmopathy a median around six months pre-onset.

The V gene's germline CDR1 is SGDLS and CDR2 YYNGEE. J was trimmed by 6 bases and V by 4 bases; bases with no gene match: 5. CDR3 length: 14 amino acids. Worth noting for this clonotype: What it binds is unknown.

TCR beta CDR3 regions were amplified from RNA. The HTBI primer set was used in a first-round RT-PCR of the TCR CDR3. TCRdb passed the multiplex PCR reads through MiXCR, listing each CDR3 protein once. The sample has a few hundred thousand distinct CDR3 sequences; 13% to 15% are singletons. This receptor was taken from a woman between 18 and 29 years old with Graves' hyperthyroidism. Material: blood. The chain uses TRBV9 and TRBJ2-1, with 9 bases identical to TRBD2. This CDR3 is CASSPSSGTNEQFF. The CDR3 DNA reads TGTGCCAGCAGCCCGTCTAGCGGGACCAATGAGCAGTTCTTC.